These 24 T cell receptor beta chains were all obtained from the same sample, sequenced in a study of CD8 T cells in Susac syndrome. Reverse transcription of about 0.5 to 1 ug RNA was carried out with random hexamers. TCRdb processed the immunoSEQ multiplex PCR reads anew with MiXCR; each CDR3 protein has one entry. Of approximately 200,000 distinct CDR3 sequences in the sample, approximately 95% were seen once. Input material: CD4+ T cells from PBMCs. The receptor set was obtained from a human donor with multiple sclerosis.

The chain has TRBV20-1 and TRBJ1-2, with TRBD1 matching over 9 bases. The CDR3 extends over 13 amino acids. Per the germline V gene, CDR1 is DFQATT and CDR2 is SNEGSKA (reference sequence). The ends lost 3 bases at V and 6 bases at J; junction bases unmatched: 5. CDR3 loop: CSARDRGIDGYTF. CDR3 in DNA: TGCAGTGCTAGGGACAGGGGAATTGATGGCTACACCTTC.

V is TRBV20-1 and J is TRBJ2-7; tentative D call: TRBD2 (5 bases). Germline CDR1 reads DFQATT; CDR2 reads SNEGSKA (reference sequence). With 6 bases removed from V and 2 bases from J, the gap between germline ends came to 17 bases. The CDR3 sequence is 14 residues long. This CDR3 reads CSASLAGSTYEQYF. CDR3 DNA sequence: TGCAGTGCCAGTCTGGCGGGCTCTACCTACGAGCAGTACTTC.

V is TRBV30 and J is TRBJ1-1; D is ambiguous. Trimming removed 1 base from V and 0 bases from J, with 6 bases in between. The length of the CDR3 is 13 residues. In germline, CDR1 is GTSNPN, CDR2 SVGIG (reference sequence). The CDR3: CAWSGDMNTEAFF. The CDR3, as DNA: TGTGCCTGGAGTGGAGACATGAACACTGAAGCTTTCTTT. Full variable domain (remainder filled in from reference TRBV30 and TRBJ1-1): SQTIHQWPATLVQPVGSPLSLECTVEGTSNPNLYWYRQAAGRGLQLLFYSVGIGQISSEVPQNLSASRPQDRQFILSSKKLLLSDSGFYLCAWSGDMNTEAFFGQGTRLTVV.

The rearrangement joins TRBV27 to TRBJ2-1; D is unresolved. With 5 bases removed from V and 5 bases from J, the gap between germline ends came to 16 bases. Germline loops: CDR1 MNHEY, CDR2 SMNVEV (reference sequence). The CDR3 is 15 amino acids. CDR3 coding DNA: TGTGCCAGCAGTACACAGACTTTCCGTCACAATGAGCAGTTCTTC. Translation gives CASSTQTFRHNEQFF.

This rearrangement joins TRBV5-1 to TRBJ2-2; D possibly corresponds to TRBD2 (5 bases). Germline V gene lookup returns CDR1 SGHRS and CDR2 YFSETQ. There are 14 residues in the CDR3. Deletions cut 4 bases from V and 8 bases from J, with 15 bases between. This CDR3 is CASSHPEWTGELFF. The CDR3 DNA reads as TGCGCCAGCAGCCACCCGGAGTGGACTGGGGAGCTGTTTTTT.

The rearrangement uses TRBV5-1 and TRBJ1-6; D gene unclear. V was trimmed by 0 bases and J by 7 bases, leaving 11 bases between them. Germline CDR1 reads SGHRS; CDR2 reads YFSETQ. This CDR3 contains 15 residues. The CDR3 protein is CASSLVAGINSPLHF. DNA for the CDR3: TGCGCCAGCAGCTTGGTGGCGGGGATAAATTCACCCCTCCACTTT.

This clonotype appeared once. The chain links TRBV10-3 to TRBJ1-1; D is perhaps TRBD1 (6 bases). This CDR3 has 14 amino acids. V gave up 8 bases and J gave up 3 bases, with 16 bases separating them. Germline CDR1 ENHRY, CDR2 SYGVKD. The CDR3 nucleotides read TGTGCCATCGGAAGACAGGTCCTCGACACTGAAGCTTTCTTT. This encodes CAIGRQVLDTEAFF.

The rearrangement uses TRBV20-1 and TRBJ1-5; D is unresolved. The CDR3 runs 15 residues. CDR1 is DFQATT and CDR2 is SNEGSKA in the germline V gene (reference sequence). The V end lost 2 bases, the J end lost 0 bases, and 11 bases lay between the germline ends. The CDR3 DNA follows: TGCAGTGCTAGAAAGACCGATTATAGCAATCAGCCCCAGCATTTT. Translated, it gives CSARKTDYSNQPQHF.

The rearrangement links TRBV12-3 or TRBV12-4 to TRBJ1-6; the match to TRBD1 covers 8 bases. The CDR3 length is 15 residues. Germline trimming cut 2 bases from V and 5 bases from J; bases unmatched to any gene: 2. DNA for the CDR3: TGTGCCAGCAGTTTACAGGGGGCCAATAATTCACCCCTCCACTTT. Translating it yields CASSLQGANNSPLHF.

V and J are TRBV30 and TRBJ1-5; D is unclear. The CDR3 covers 16 residues. CDR1 and CDR2 from the germline V gene are GTSNPN and SVGIG (reference sequence). The ends were cut back, 0 bases at V and 5 bases at J, with 17 bases in the middle. The CDR3 DNA reads as TGTGCCTGGAGTGTAGCCGGGCTAGGGATTTATCAGCCCCAGCATTTT. It codes for CAWSVAGLGIYQPQHF.

This sequence joins TRBV27 and TRBJ2-5, with 8 bases lining up with TRBD1. J was trimmed by 0 bases and V by 4 bases; bases with no gene match: 1. This CDR3 comprises 14 residues. Germline V gene data show CDR1 as MNHEY and CDR2 as SMNVEV (reference sequence). The DNA of the CDR3 is TGTGCCAGCAGTTGGACAGGGAACCAAGAGACCCAGTACTTC. It specifies CASSWTGNQETQYF.

The rearrangement uses TRBV3-1 and TRBJ1-1, with a possible D match to TRBD1 (6 bases). The V end lost 3 bases, the J end lost 9 bases, and 14 bases lay between the germline ends. The length of the CDR3 is 13 residues. In germline, CDR1 is LGHDT, CDR2 YNNKEL (reference sequence). The CDR3 DNA follows: TGTGCCAGCAGCCAGGGGGGCGCGACTCAAGCTTTCTTT. It specifies CASSQGGATQAFF.

The chain joins TRBV6-5 to TRBJ2-7; maybe TRBD2 (6 bases). V lost 4 bases, J lost 3 bases, and 16 bases lay in between. Germline-derived CDR1 and CDR2 are MNHEY and SVGAGI. This CDR3 is 15 amino acids long. The CDR3 DNA follows: TGTGCCAGCAGTTTTCGGCCCGGAGCGGGCTACGAGCAGTACTTC. Translated, it gives CASSFRPGAGYEQYF.

The chain uses TRBV30 and TRBJ2-6; D not certain. The ends were cut back, 3 bases at V and 2 bases at J, with 11 bases in the middle. Per the germline V gene, CDR1 is GTSNPN and CDR2 is SVGIG (reference sequence). The CDR3 covers 15 residues. The CDR3 DNA follows: TGTGCCTGGAGGGACGGTGTTACTGGGGCCAACGTCCTGACTTTC. Translated, it gives CAWRDGVTGANVLTF.

This clonotype was seen once. This chain joins TRBV24-1 and TRBJ1-1; 8 nucleotides match TRBD1. This CDR3 has 12 residues. Germline CDR1 is KGHDR and CDR2 is SFDVKD. J gave up 11 bases and V 4 bases, and 5 bases lay outside the gene matches. CDR3 coding DNA: TGTGCCACCAGTGACCTGACAGGGGAGGCTTTCTTT. It encodes CATSDLTGEAFF.

The chain carries TRBV6-6 and TRBJ2-1; no reliable D call. This CDR3 is built from 11 residues. The germline V gene encodes CDR1 MNHNY and CDR2 SVGAGI (reference sequence). V was trimmed by 5 bases and J by 8 bases, leaving 7 bases between them. The CDR3 bases are TGTGCCAGCAGTAGAAACGATGAGCAGTTCTTC. Protein: CASSRNDEQFF.

This rearrangement joins TRBV6-5 to TRBJ2-5; 7 bases fit TRBD1. J lost 1 base, V lost 0 bases, and 8 bases had no gene match. The CDR3 runs 17 residues. Germline V gene lookup returns CDR1 MNHEY and CDR2 SVGAGI. CDR3 region: CASSYSFGTALQETQYF. The CDR3 coding sequence is TGTGCCAGCAGTTACTCGTTTGGGACAGCTCTCCAAGAGACCCAGTACTTC.

In DNA, the CDR3 is TGTGCCAGCAGCCCCCAGGGGGTAGCAGCTTTCTTT. It codes for CASSPQGVAAFF. The chain carries TRBV14 and TRBJ1-1; 7 bases fit TRBD1. V gave up 4 bases and J gave up 10 bases; unmatched junction bases: 6. This CDR3 has 12 amino acids. CDR1 and CDR2 (germline): SGHDN, FVKESK.

The chain recombines TRBV27 with TRBJ2-1; D is possibly TRBD1 (5 bases). The ends were cut back, 5 bases at V and 7 bases at J, with 27 bases in the middle. The CDR3 loop spans 18 amino acids. Per the germline V gene, CDR1 is MNHEY and CDR2 is SMNVEV (reference sequence). For the CDR3, the DNA is TGTGCCAGCAGTCCTTTTAGCCAACCAGGGCCCCATGGAAATGAGCAGTTCTTC. This translates into CASSPFSQPGPHGNEQFF.

The rearrangement links TRBV7-3 to TRBJ2-5; tentative D call: TRBD1 (5 bases). This CDR3 is built from 14 residues. V shed 5 bases and J shed 2 bases, with 12 bases lying between them. Germline V gene lookup returns CDR1 SGHTA and CDR2 FQGTGA. The CDR3 bases are TGTGCCAGCAGCCCTGGGGCAACACAAGAGACCCAGTACTTC. It encodes CASSPGATQETQYF.

The count of this clonotype is one. The V call is TRBV5-1, the J call TRBJ2-1, with D unclear. Trimming cost V 0 bases and J 8 bases, with 9 bases left between them. Per the germline V gene, CDR1 is SGHRS and CDR2 is YFSETQ. The CDR3 has 13 residues. The CDR3 sequence: CASSLATGYEQFF. DNA of the CDR3: TGCGCCAGCAGCTTGGCCACGGGCTATGAGCAGTTCTTC.

The rearrangement links TRBV20-1 to TRBJ2-5, with TRBD1 matching over 11 bases. CDR3 length: 16 amino acids. Trimming took 2 bases from V and 5 from J; bases not matched to a gene: 10. Per germline, CDR1 DFQATT and CDR2 SNEGSKA (reference sequence). Here the CDR3 DNA reads TGCAGTGCTAGATCCGGGACAGGGGGTTCCGGGGAGACCCAGTACTTC. Protein sequence: CSARSGTGGSGETQYF.

The genes are TRBV5-4 and TRBJ2-5, with D possibly TRBD1 on 7 matching bases. Germline CDR1 SGHNT, CDR2 YYREEE (reference sequence). This CDR3 has 15 amino acids. V lost 3 bases, J lost 2 bases, and 14 bases lay in between. CDR3 DNA sequence: TGTGCCAGCAGCTCTGGGGGGACAGCTCAAGAGACCCAGTACTTC. Protein product: CASSSGGTAQETQYF.

This clonotype has only one observation. The V and J genes are TRBV7-2 and TRBJ2-1; the D gene is possibly TRBD2 (5 bases). Trimming pared 1 base from V and 4 bases from J, leaving 17 bases between. The length of the CDR3 is 17 residues. Germline V lookup: CDR1 SGHTA, CDR2 FQGNSA. This CDR3 reads CASSLVYEGKRYNEQFF. For the CDR3, the DNA is TGTGCCAGCAGCTTAGTGTACGAAGGGAAGCGGTACAATGAGCAGTTCTTC.